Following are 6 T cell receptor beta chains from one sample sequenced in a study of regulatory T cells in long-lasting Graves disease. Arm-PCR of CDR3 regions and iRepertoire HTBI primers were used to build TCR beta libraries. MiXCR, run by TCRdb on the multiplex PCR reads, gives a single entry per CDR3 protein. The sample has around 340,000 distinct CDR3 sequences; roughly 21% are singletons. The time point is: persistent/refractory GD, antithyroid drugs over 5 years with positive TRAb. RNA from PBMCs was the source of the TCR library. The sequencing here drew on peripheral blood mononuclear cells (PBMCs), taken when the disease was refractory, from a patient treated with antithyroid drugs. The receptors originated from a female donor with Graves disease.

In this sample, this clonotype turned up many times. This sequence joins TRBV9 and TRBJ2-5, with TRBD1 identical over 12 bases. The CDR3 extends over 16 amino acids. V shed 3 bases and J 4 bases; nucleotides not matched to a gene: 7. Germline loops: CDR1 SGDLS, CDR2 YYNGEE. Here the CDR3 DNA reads TGTGCCAGCAGCGCCCGGGACAGGGGGCGCGGAGAGACCCAGTACTTC. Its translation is CASSARDRGRGETQYF.

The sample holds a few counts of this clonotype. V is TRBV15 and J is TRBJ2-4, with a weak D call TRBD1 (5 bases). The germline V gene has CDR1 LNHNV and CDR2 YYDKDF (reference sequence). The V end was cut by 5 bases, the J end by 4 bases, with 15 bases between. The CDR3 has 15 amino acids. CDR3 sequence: CATSGSRGLKNIQYF. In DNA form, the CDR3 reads TGTGCCACCAGCGGCTCAAGGGGTCTTAAAAACATTCAGTACTTC.

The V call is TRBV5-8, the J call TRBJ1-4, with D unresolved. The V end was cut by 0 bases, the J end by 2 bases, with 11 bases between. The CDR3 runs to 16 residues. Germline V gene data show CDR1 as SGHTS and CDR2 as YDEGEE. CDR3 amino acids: CASSLGSSFTNEKLFF. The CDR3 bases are TGTGCCAGCAGCTTGGGGAGCTCGTTCACTAATGAAAAACTGTTTTTT.

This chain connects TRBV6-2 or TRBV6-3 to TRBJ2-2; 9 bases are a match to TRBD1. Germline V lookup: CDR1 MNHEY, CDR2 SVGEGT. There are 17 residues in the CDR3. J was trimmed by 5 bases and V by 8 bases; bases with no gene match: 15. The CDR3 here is CASRRGGTGRSTGELFF. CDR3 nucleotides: TGTGCCAGCCGTCGAGGCGGGACAGGGCGTTCGACCGGGGAGCTGTTTTTT.

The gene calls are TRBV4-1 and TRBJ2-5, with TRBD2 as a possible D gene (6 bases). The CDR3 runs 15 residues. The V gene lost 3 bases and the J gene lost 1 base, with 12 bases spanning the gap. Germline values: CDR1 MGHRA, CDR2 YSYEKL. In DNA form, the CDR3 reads TGCGCCAGCAGCCACGGGACTTTGGGCCAAGAGACCCAGTACTTC. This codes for CASSHGTLGQETQYF.

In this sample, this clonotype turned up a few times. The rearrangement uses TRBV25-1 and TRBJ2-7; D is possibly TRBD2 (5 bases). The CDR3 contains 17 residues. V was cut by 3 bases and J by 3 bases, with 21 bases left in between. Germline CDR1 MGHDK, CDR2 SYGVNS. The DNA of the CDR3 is TGTGCCAGCAGTGACGGTCGACGTGCTAGCAGAAACTACGAGCAGTACTTC. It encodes CASSDGRRASRNYEQYF.